This TCR beta chain was sequenced for a study of immune evolution from preneoplasia to lung adenocarcinoma. Findings and limits, study-wide: Normal lung had the highest top T cell clone frequencies. Clonality was highest in normal lung, lower in later-stage lesions apparently. Highest clonality occurred in KRAS-mutant, not EGFR-mutant or double wild-type, nodules.

The V end was cut by 2 bases, the J end by 6 bases, with 17 bases between. The CDR3 length is 15 residues. Germline assignment: CDR1 MNHEY and CDR2 SVGAGI. As concerns this clone: The antigen is not known.

This table comes from immunoSEQ multiplex PCR, and its TCRdb copy is limited to in-frame clones, with some not included. The data show 8,000 or so clones, roughly 83% seen once. Two lung cancer pathologists independently confirmed each histologic diagnosis. This sequence joins TRBV6-5 and TRBJ2-7; unclear D gene. This clonotype originated in a person aged 65-85 years with lung adenocarcinoma. Source material: FFPE minimally invasive lung adenocarcinoma tissue. In DNA, the CDR3 is TGTGCCAGCAGTTACCAGAAGGCCCAGAGGCTCGAGCAGTACTTC. This translates into CASSYQKAQRLEQYF.